Listed below are T cell receptor beta chains from one sample, sequenced in a study of T cells after yellow fever vaccination. TCRdb re-called the 5' RACE reads through MiXCR, storing one row per CDR3 protein. The top ten clones hold approximately 19% of a sample with more than 300,000 distinct CDR3 sequences, over 3.5% of them seen once. The source material was PBMCs, sampled 15 days after the yellow fever booster vaccination. The receptor source for this set is a man between 18 and 29 years old who received the YFV17D yellow fever vaccine. CDR3s include the opening cysteine and the closing phenylalanine or tryptophan. The order of the fields is J gene, clone size, D gene, V gene, CDR3 DNA, CDR3 protein. The D gene is left open where the match is weak. Size tells how often a clone was seen (once, few, many) or the class of an expanded clone, and some rows leave it out.

>TRBJ1-1|many|.|TRBV29-1
TGCAGCGTTTCTCGTGGCACTGAAGCTTTCTTT
CSVSRGTEAFF
>TRBJ2-1|many|.|TRBV5-1
TGCGCCAGCAGCTTGGCAGGCGTGGGAGAGCAGTTCTTC
CASSLAGVGEQFF
>TRBJ2-5|many|TRBD1|TRBV15
TGTGCCACCAGCACCTTCCGGGACAGGTTCCAAGAGACCCAGTACTTC
CATSTFRDRFQETQYF
>TRBJ2-2|many|.|TRBV10-3
TGTGCCATCGGACCGGGGACCGGGGAGCTGTTTTTT
CAIGPGTGELFF
>TRBJ1-2|.|TRBD1|TRBV9
TGTGCCAGCAGCGCATACAGGGGAGCAGACTATGGCTACACCTTC
CASSAYRGADYGYTF
>TRBJ2-7|.|.|TRBV29-1
TGCAGCGTTGGGGGACTGGCAAGCTCCTACGAGCAGTACTTC
CSVGGLASSYEQYF
>TRBJ2-1|many|.|TRBV29-1
TGCAGCGTTGGGGCGGGGCGCGAGCAGTTCTTC
CSVGAGREQFF
>TRBJ2-3|many|.|TRBV5-1
TGCGCCAGCAGCGCGGGACTCGACGAAGATACGCAGTATTTT
CASSAGLDEDTQYF
>TRBJ2-3|few|.|TRBV13
TGTGCCAGCAGCCCCAGGATCGGGGGTGGTACAGATACGCAGTATTTT
CASSPRIGGGTDTQYF
>TRBJ2-7|many|.|TRBV7-6
TGTGCCAGCAGCCGAGGATGGACAGCAAGGAGCTCCTACGAGCAGTACTTC
CASSRGWTARSSYEQYF
>TRBJ2-4|many|.|TRBV29-1
TGCAGCGTTGCGGGCCCCGTGGGGGCCAAAAACATTCAGTACTTC
CSVAGPVGAKNIQYF
>TRBJ2-3|many|.|TRBV7-8
TGTGCCAGCAGCTTAGGGAGGGGCTGGACAGATACGCAGTATTTT
CASSLGRGWTDTQYF